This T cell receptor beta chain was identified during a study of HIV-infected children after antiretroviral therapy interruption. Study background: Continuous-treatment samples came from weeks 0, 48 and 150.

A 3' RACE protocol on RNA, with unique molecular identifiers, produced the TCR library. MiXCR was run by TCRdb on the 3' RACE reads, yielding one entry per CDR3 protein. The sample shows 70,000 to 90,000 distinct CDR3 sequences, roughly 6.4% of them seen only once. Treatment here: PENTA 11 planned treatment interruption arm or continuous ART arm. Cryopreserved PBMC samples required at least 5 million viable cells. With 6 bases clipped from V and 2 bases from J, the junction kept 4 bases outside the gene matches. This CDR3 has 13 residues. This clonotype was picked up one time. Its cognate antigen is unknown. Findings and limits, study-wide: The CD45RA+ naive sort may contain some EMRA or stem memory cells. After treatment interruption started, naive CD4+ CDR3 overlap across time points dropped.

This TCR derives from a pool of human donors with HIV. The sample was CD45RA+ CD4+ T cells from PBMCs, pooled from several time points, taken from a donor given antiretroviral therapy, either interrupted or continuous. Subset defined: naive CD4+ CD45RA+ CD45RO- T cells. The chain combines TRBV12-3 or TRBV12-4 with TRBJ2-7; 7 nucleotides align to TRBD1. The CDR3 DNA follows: TGTGCCAGCAGGGGGACAGCAACCTACGAGCAGTACTTC. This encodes CASRGTATYEQYF.